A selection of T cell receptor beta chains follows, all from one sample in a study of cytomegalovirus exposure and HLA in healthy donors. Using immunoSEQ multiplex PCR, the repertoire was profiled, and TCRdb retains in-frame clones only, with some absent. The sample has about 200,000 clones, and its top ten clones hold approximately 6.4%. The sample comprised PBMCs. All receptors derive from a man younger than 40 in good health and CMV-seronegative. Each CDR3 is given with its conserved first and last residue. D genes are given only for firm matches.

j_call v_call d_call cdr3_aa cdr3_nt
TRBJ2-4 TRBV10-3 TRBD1 CAISESTGGRGKNIQYF TGTGCCATCAGTGAGTCAACAGGGGGCAGGGGGAAAAACATTCAGTACTTC
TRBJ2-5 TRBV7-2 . CASSLNPGYQETQYF TGTGCCAGCAGCTTAAACCCCGGGTACCAAGAGACCCAGTACTTC
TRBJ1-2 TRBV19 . CASGGRNGPWGGYTF TGTGCCAGTGGGGGCAGGAACGGACCATGGGGGGGCTACACCTTC
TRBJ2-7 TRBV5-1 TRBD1 CASSQRGQGSLEQYF TGCGCCAGCAGCCAGAGGGGACAGGGGTCTTTGGAGCAGTACTTC
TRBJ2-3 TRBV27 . CASRYTDTQYF TGTGCCAGCAGGTACACAGATACGCAGTATTTT
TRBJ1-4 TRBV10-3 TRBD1 CAIKDREDSNEKLFF TGTGCCATCAAGGACAGGGAGGATAGTAATGAAAAACTGTTTTTT
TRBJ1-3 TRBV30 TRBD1 CACPQGAGGNTIYF TGTGCCTGCCCCCAGGGGGCAGGTGGAAACACCATATATTTT
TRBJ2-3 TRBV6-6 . CASRADRRKTDTQYF TGTGCCAGCAGGGCCGACCGCAGGAAAACAGATACGCAATATTTT
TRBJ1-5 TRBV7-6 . CASSLGGGGYSNQPQHF TGTGCCAGCAGCTTAGGTGGCGGAGGTTATAGCAATCAGCCCCAGCATTTT
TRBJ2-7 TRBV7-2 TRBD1 CASSLEGQAYEQYF TGTGCCAGCAGCTTAGAGGGACAGGCCTACGAGCAGTACTTC
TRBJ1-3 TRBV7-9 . CARSDSSSGNTIYF TGTGCCAGATCCGACTCGAGCTCTGGAAACACCATATATTTT
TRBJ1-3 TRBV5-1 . CASSPTGLTGNTIYF TGCGCCAGCAGCCCCACAGGTCTCACTGGAAACACCATATATTTT
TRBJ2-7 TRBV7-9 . CASSLEGANEQYF TGTGCCAGCAGCTTAGAAGGGGCCAACGAGCAGTACTTC
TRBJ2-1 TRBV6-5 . CASSYGPAGNEQFF TGTGCCAGCAGTTACGGCCCCGCGGGCAATGAGCAGTTCTTC
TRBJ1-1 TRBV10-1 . CASSESEHQNTEAFF TGCGCCAGCAGTGAGTCGGAGCACCAGAACACTGAAGCTTTCTTT
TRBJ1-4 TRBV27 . CASSFAPVGGEKLFF TGTGCCAGCAGTTTTGCCCCTGTAGGAGGGGAAAAACTGTTTTTT
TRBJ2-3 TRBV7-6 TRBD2 CASSLAKLGLAGDTDTQYF TGTGCCAGCAGCTTAGCCAAATTAGGGCTAGCGGGGGACACAGATACGCAGTATTTT
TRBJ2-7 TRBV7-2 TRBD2 CASRRASGGAYEQYF TGTGCCAGCAGACGTGCTAGCGGGGGGGCTTACGAGCAGTACTTC
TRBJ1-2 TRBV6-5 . CASSLQDNYGYTF TGTGCCAGCAGTTTACAGGATAACTATGGCTACACCTTC
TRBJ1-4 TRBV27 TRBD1 CASSGGTGAGEKLFF TGTGCCAGCAGCGGGGGGACAGGGGCGGGTGAAAAACTGTTTTTT
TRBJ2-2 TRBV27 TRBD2 CASGGFSGGDTGELFF TGTGCCAGCGGTGGGTTTTCGGGGGGTGACACCGGGGAGCTGTTTTTT
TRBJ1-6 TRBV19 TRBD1 CASSFGQGLGNSPLHF TGTGCCAGTAGTTTCGGACAGGGTTTAGGTAATTCACCCCTCCACTTT
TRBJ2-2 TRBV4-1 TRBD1 CASSQRDSNTGELFF TGCGCCAGCAGCCAACGGGACAGTAACACCGGGGAGCTGTTTTTT
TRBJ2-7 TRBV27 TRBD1 CASSPGQGNYEQYF TGTGCCAGCAGTCCGGGACAGGGGAATTACGAGCAGTACTTC
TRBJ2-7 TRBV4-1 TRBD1 CASSQTLLTGTGGSEQYF TGCGCCAGCAGCCAGACCCTACTAACCGGGACAGGGGGCTCTGAGCAGTACTTC